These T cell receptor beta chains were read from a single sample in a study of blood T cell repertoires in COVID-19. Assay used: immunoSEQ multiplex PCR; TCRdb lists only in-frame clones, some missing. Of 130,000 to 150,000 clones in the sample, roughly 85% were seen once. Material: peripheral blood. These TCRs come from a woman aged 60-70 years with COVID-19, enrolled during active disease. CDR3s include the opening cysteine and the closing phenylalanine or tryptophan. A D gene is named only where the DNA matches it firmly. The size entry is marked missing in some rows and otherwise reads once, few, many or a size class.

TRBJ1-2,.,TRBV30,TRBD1,CAWSGTGGTGYTF,TGTGCCTGGAGTGGGACAGGGGGCACTGGCTACACCTTC
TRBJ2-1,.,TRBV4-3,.,CASSYYPSTGEPNEQFF,TGCGCCAGCAGCTACTACCCCTCAACGGGAGAACCCAATGAGCAGTTCTTC
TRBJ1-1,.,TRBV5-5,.,CASSPTLTGSTEAFF,TGTGCCAGCAGCCCTACCCTGACAGGCAGCACTGAAGCTTTCTTT
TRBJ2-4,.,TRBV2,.,CASSEPLRSDIQYF,TGTGCCAGCAGTGAACCGCTACGGTCGGACATTCAGTACTTC
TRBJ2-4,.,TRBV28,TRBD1,CASSKQGFLNIQYF,TGTGCCAGCAGCAAACAGGGGTTCCTAAACATTCAGTACTTC
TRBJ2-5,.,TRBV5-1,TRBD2,CASSLVAGGLPETQYF,TGCGCCAGCAGCTTGGTTGCGGGGGGGCTTCCAGAGACCCAGTACTTC
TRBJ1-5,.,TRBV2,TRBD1,CASRSWTGSNQPQHF,TGTGCCAGCAGAAGTTGGACAGGGTCCAATCAGCCCCAGCATTTT
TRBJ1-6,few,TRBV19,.,CASRRSYNSPLHF,TGTGCCAGTCGGAGGTCCTATAATTCACCCCTCCACTTT
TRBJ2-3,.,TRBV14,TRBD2,CASSPHGGRSDTQYF,TGTGCCAGCAGCCCCCACGGCGGGAGATCAGATACGCAGTATTTT
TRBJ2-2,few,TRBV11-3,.,CASSLFPSGELFF,TGTGCCAGCAGCTTATTCCCCTCCGGGGAGCTGTTTTTT
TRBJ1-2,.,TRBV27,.,CASSSRGSGYGYTF,TGTGCCAGCAGTTCGCGAGGGTCGGGCTACGGCTACACCTTC
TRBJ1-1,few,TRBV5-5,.,CASSPFVNTEAFF,TGTGCCAGCAGCCCGTTCGTGAACACTGAAGCTTTCTTT
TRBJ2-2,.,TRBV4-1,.,CASSSNTANTGELFF,TGCGCCAGCAGCTCAAATACAGCGAACACCGGGGAGCTGTTTTTT
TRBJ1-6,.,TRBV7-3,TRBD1,CASSQQGASSPLHF,TGTGCCAGCAGTCAGCAGGGGGCTAGTTCACCCCTCCACTTT
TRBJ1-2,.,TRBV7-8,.,CASSPPRHGGLDEETYGYTF,TGTGCCAGCAGCCCTCCCCGACATGGGGGGTTAGATGAGGAGACCTATGGCTACACCTTC
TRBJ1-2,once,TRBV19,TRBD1,CASRDRVGYGYTF,TGTGCCAGTAGAGACAGGGTCGGCTATGGCTACACCTTC
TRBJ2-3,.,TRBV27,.,CASSFALAFRNTQYF,TGTGCCAGCAGTTTTGCGTTAGCATTCCGGAATACGCAGTATTTT
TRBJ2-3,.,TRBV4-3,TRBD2,CASSQGLAGAYTDTQYF,TGCGCCAGCAGCCAAGGTCTAGCGGGGGCCTACACAGATACGCAGTATTTT
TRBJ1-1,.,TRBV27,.,CASSLPGAEAFF,TGTGCCAGCAGTCTACCGGGGGCTGAAGCTTTCTTT
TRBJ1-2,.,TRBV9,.,CASSVGGTSNYGYTF,TGTGCCAGCAGCGTCGGCGGAACCTCTAACTATGGCTACACCTTC
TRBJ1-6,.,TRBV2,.,CASGTTFNSPLHF,TGTGCCAGCGGGACAACGTTTAATTCACCCCTCCACTTT
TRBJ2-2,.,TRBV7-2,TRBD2,CASSPHPGGLGGELFF,TGTGCCAGCAGCCCCCATCCGGGGGGGCTAGGCGGGGAGCTGTTTTTT
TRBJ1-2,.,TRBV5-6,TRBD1,CASSQRTGANYGYTF,TGTGCCAGCAGCCAGCGGACAGGGGCTAACTATGGCTACACCTTC
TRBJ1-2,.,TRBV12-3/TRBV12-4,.,CASSTQVNYGYTF,TGTGCCAGCAGTACTCAAGTTAACTATGGCTACACCTTC
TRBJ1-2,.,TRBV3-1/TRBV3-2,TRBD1,CASSHNRGPYGYTF,TGTGCCAGCAGCCATAACAGGGGGCCTTATGGCTACACCTTC
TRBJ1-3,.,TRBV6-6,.,CASSPDGTGFGSGNTIYF,TGTGCCAGCAGTCCCGACGGCACAGGGTTCGGCTCTGGAAACACCATATATTTT
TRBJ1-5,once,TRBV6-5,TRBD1,CASSRQGADQPQHF,TGTGCCAGCAGCCGACAGGGGGCTGATCAGCCCCAGCATTTT
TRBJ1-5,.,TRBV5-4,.,CASSLDREDQPQHF,TGTGCCAGCAGCTTGGACAGGGAAGATCAGCCCCAGCATTTT
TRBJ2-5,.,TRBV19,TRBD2,CASSSGLAGGYETQYF,TGTGCCAGTAGTTCGGGACTAGCGGGGGGCTATGAGACCCAGTACTTC
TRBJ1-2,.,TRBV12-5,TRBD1,CASGLDLGQGGGYTF,TGTGCTAGTGGTTTGGACCTGGGACAGGGAGGAGGCTACACCTTC
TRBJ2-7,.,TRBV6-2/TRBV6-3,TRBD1,CASSPRGREKLYEQYF,TGTGCCAGCAGCCCCAGGGGGCGCGAGAAGTTATACGAGCAGTACTTC
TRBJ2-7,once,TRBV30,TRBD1,CAWTRDRLREQYF,TGTGCCTGGACCAGGGACAGGCTTAGGGAGCAGTACTTC
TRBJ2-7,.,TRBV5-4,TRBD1,CASSYPGTGYEQYF,TGTGCCAGCAGCTACCCCGGGACAGGGTACGAGCAGTACTTC
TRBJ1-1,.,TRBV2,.,CASSEQGPDTEAFF,TGTGCCAGCAGTGAACAGGGTCCGGACACTGAAGCTTTCTTT
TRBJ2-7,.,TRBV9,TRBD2,CASSQSGGVLYEQYF,TGTGCCAGCAGTCAGAGCGGGGGAGTTCTCTACGAGCAGTACTTC
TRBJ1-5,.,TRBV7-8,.,CASSLEAGINQPQHF,TGTGCCAGCAGCTTAGAGGCAGGGATCAATCAGCCCCAGCATTTT
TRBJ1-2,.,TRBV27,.,CASSWDTRTNYGYTF,TGTGCCAGCAGTTGGGACACGCGGACTAACTATGGCTACACCTTC
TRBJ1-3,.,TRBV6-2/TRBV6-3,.,CASSYPPPGNTIYF,TGTGCCAGCAGTTACCCTCCTCCCGGAAACACCATATATTTT
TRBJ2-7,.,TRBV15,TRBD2,CATSRDRGGTSSYEQYF,TGTGCCACCAGCAGAGATCGAGGAGGGACTAGCTCCTACGAGCAGTACTTC
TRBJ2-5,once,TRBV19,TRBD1,CASSPGQLYQETQYF,TGTGCCAGTAGTCCGGGACAGTTGTACCAAGAGACCCAGTACTTC
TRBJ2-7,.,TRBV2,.,CASRGSSYEQYF,TGTGCCAGCAGAGGGAGCTCCTACGAGCAGTACTTC
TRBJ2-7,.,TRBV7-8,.,CASSWLQGYEQYF,TGTGCCAGCAGCTGGCTACAGGGATACGAGCAGTACTTC
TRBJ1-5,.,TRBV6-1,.,CASSGSAGINSNQPQHF,TGTGCCAGCAGTGGCAGTGCGGGGATTAATAGCAATCAGCCCCAGCATTTT